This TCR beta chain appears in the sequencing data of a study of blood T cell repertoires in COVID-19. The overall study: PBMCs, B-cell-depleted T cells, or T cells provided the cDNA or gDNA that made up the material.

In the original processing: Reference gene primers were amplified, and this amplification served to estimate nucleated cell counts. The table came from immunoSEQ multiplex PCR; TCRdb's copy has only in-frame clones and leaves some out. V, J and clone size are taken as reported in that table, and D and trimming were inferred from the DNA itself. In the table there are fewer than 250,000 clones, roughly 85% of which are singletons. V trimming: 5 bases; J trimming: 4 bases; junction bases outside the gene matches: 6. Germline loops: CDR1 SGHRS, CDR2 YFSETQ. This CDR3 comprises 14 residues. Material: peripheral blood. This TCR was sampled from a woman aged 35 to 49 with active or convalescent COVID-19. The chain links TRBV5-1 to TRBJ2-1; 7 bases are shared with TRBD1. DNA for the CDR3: TGCGCCAGCAGTATAGAGGGGGCTTACAATGAGCAGTTCTTC. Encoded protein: CASSIEGAYNEQFF.